The present entry profiles one TCR beta chain with its context. The target antigen is unknown. This specimen comes from a study of cytomegalovirus exposure and HLA in healthy donors. Study-level results: Reported performance of the classifier showed diagnosis of cytomegalovirus status with high specificity and sensitivity. The tendency of first-cohort TCR clusters to co-occur in the 120 or so validation repertoires was the finding of a later analysis.

This table comes from immunoSEQ multiplex PCR, and its TCRdb copy is limited to in-frame clones, with some not included. The table has more than 300,000 clones, 80% to 90% seen once. The sequencing sample was made of PBMCs. The source of this sequence is a woman aged 18-29 years in good health and CMV-seronegative.

The CDR3 sequence is CASSLYSGETQYF. As DNA, the CDR3 is TGCGCCAGCAGCTTGTATAGCGGGGAGACCCAGTACTTC. The chain combines TRBV5-1 with TRBJ2-5, with 7 bases matching TRBD2. Per the germline V gene, CDR1 is SGHRS and CDR2 is YFSETQ. CDR3 length equals 13 residues. The V segment lost 1 base and the J segment 5 bases; nucleotides outside the gene matches: 2. Complete variable domain (other parts from reference TRBV5-1 and TRBJ2-5): KAGVTQTPRYLIKTRGQQVTLSCSPISGHRSVSWYQQTPGQGLQFLFEYFSETQRNKGNFPGRFSGRQFSNSRSEMNVSTLELGDSALYLCASSLYSGETQYFGPGTRLLVL.